This TCR beta chain comes out of a study of blood T cell repertoires in COVID-19 (dated by TCRdb to about 2020). Regarding the research as a whole: The collaborator samples originated in the United States, Italy and Spain and spanned the acute and convalescent phases of COVID-19. The dataset comprised deeply sampled blood TCRbeta repertoires from subjects exposed to, actively infected with, or recovered from COVID-19. HLA class I and class II types, where available, came from metadata supplied by the sample provider rather than from assay-based typing. Samples came from the ongoing ImmuneRACE study (first 160 participants) plus 1,254 subjects from 6 global collaborators. The sample metadata nearly always contained a de-identified subject ID, COVID-19 status, age in years and sex. The repertoires were released in a freely available public database intended as a resource for research on the immune response to SARS-CoV-2. The prospective study material was composed of cDNA or gDNA derived from T cells, B-cell-depleted T cells, or PBMCs.

A second Seattle source provided samples from volunteer blood donors who had recovered from COVID-19. The collaborating institutions used their own protocols to collect whole blood in K2EDTA tubes. For TCRbeta analysis, collaborator samples were shipped as frozen whole blood, as isolated PBMCs, or as DNA extracted from either sample type. This clone was recorded only once. Its antigen remains unidentified. Per-base qualities were not stored, and no clone one base away is much larger. From its cysteine to its phenylalanine, the CDR3 spans 13 amino acids. Kept here is only the CDR3 DNA, which spans 39 bases and is read in frame from base 1. V was cut back by 10 bases and J by 5 bases, leaving a gap of 17 bases between them. TCRbeta CDR3 regions were amplified from genomic DNA using the immunoSEQ Assay, a bias-controlled multiplex PCR. The original pipeline was this. Within the assay, amplification of reference gene primers was used to estimate how many nucleated cells each sample contained. To quantify the absolute abundance of each unique TCRbeta CDR3 rearrangement, sequence reads were collapsed and filtered. For each sample, productive Simpson clonality was calculated as the square root of Simpson's diversity index over productive rearrangements. This is the immuneACCESS table as TCRdb keeps it, with only in-frame sequences that have V and J called. A part of the clones is gone; compared with another copy, unresolved V genes explain less than half, and the rest is unexplained. The V and J calls and the clone size are those of that table, but D and trimming were determined from the DNA. For this sample the table gives under 250,000 clones, of which about 85% were detected only once. Of the sample, 5.1% falls within the top ten clones.

General findings and caveats noted by the study authors: The quantity of clinical and demographic metadata differed by source and by participant and was supplied without curation.

The sequence was obtained from a woman between 55 and 75 years old who had recovered from COVID-19. This receptor chain uses TRBV12-3 or TRBV12-4 and TRBJ1-1; a tentative D call is TRBD1 (6 bases match). Sequenced input: peripheral blood. The CDR3 sequence is CATKQGRGTEAFF. The nucleotides read TGTGCCACCAAACAGGGACGAGGGACTGAAGCTTTCTTT.